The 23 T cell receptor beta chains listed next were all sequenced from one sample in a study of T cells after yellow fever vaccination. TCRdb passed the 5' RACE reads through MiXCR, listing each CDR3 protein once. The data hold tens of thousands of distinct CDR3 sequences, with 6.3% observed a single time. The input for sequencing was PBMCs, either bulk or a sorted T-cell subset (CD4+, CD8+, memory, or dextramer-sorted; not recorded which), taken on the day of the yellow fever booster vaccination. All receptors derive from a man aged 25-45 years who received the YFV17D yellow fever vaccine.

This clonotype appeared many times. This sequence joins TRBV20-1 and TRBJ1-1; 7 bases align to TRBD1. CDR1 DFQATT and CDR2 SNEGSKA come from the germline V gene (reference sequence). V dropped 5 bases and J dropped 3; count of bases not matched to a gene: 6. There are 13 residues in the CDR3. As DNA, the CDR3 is TGCAGTGCTCATTCCCAGGGGGACACTGAAGCTTTCTTT. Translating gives CSAHSQGDTEAFF.

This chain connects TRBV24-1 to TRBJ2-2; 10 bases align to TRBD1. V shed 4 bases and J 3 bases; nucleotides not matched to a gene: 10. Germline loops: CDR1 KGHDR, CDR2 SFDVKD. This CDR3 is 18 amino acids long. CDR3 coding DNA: TGTGCCACCAGTGACCTATCACCGGGACAGGGGTACACCGGGGAGCTGTTTTTT. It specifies CATSDLSPGQGYTGELFF.

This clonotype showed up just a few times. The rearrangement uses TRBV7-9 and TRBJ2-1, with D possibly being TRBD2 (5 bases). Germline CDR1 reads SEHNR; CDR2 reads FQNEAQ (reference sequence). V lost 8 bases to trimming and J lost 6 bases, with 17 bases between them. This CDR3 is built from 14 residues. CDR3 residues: CASLATSAGNEQFF. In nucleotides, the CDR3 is TGTGCCAGCTTAGCGACCTCGGCCGGCAATGAGCAGTTCTTC.

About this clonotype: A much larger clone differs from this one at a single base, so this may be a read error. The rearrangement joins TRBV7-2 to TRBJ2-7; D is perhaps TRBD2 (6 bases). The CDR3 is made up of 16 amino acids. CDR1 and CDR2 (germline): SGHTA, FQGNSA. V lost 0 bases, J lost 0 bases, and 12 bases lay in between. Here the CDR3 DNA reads TGTGCCAGCAGCTTAGCAACCGGGAGTCACTCCTACGAGCAGTACTTC. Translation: CASSLATGSHSYEQYF.

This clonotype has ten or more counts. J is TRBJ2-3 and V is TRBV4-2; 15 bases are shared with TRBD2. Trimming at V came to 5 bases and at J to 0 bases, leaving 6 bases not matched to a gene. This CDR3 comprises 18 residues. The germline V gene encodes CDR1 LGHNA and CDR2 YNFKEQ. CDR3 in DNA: TGTGCCAGCAGCTACGGGACTAGCGGGAGGAAAAGCACAGATACGCAGTATTTT. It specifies CASSYGTSGRKSTDTQYF.

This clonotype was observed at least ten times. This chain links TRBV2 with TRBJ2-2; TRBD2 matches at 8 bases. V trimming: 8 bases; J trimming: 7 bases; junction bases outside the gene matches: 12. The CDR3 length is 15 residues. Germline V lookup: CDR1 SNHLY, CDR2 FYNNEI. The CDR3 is CASRLTSVKIGELFF. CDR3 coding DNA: TGTGCCAGCCGACTGACTAGCGTCAAGATCGGGGAGCTGTTTTTT.

The CDR3: CASSRTDRNHYGYTF. DNA of the CDR3: TGCGCCAGCAGCCGAACGGACAGGAACCACTATGGCTACACCTTC. The V gene is TRBV4-3, the J gene TRBJ1-2; 7 positions agree with TRBD1. The CDR3 extends over 15 amino acids. Trimming took 4 bases from V and 3 from J; bases not matched to a gene: 8. Germline assignment: CDR1 LGHNA and CDR2 YSLEER.

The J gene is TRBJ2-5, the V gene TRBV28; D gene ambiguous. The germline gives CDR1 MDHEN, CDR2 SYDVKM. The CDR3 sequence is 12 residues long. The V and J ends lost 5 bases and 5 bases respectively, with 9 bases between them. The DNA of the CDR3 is TGTGCCAGCAGTGCAAATGGTGAGACCCAGTACTTC. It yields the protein CASSANGETQYF.

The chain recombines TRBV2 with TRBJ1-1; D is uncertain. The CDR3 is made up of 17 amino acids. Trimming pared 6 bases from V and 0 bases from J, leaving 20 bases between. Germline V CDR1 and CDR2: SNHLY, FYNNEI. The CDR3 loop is CASRPRGQRIMNTEAFF. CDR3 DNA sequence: TGTGCCAGCAGACCTAGAGGCCAACGGATTATGAACACTGAAGCTTTCTTT.

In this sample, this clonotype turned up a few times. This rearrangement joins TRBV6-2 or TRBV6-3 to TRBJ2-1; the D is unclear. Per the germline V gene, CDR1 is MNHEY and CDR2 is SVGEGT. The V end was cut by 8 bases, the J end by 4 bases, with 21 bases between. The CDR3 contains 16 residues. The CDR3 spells CASETLAQNPYNEQFF. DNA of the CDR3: TGTGCCAGCGAGACCTTGGCCCAAAATCCATACAATGAGCAGTTCTTC.

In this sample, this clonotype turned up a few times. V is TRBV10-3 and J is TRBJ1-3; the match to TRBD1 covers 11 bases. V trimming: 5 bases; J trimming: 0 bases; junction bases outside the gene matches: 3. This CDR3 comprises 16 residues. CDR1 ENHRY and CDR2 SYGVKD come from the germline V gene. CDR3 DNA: TGTGCCATCAGTACCGGGACAGGGGGCTCTGGAAACACCATATATTTT. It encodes CAISTGTGGSGNTIYF.

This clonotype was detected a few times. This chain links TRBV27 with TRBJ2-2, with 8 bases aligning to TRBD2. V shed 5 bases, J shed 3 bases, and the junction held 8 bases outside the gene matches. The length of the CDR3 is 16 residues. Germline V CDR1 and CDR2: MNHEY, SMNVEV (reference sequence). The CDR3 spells CASSPRISGDTGELFF. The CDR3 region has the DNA TGTGCCAGCAGTCCCCGGATTAGCGGGGACACCGGGGAGCTGTTTTTT.

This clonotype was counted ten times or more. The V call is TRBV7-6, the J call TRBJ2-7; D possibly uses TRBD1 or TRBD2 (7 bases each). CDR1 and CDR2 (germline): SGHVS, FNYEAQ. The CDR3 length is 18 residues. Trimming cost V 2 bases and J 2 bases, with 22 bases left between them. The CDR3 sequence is CASSLFLRGTAKTYEQYF. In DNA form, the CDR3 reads TGTGCCAGCAGCTTATTTTTGCGGGGGACAGCTAAAACCTACGAGCAGTACTTC.

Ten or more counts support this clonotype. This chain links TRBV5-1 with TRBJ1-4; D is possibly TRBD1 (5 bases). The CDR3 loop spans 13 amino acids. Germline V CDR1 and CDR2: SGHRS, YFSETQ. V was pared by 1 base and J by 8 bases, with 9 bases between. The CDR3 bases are TGCGCCAGCAGCTTGAGGGACGAAGAAAAACTGTTTTTT. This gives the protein CASSLRDEEKLFF.

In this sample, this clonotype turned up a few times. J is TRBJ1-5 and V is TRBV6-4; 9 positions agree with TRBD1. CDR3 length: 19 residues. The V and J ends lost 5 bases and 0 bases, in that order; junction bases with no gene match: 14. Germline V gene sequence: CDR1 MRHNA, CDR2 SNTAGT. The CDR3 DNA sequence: TGTGCCAGCAGTAGGGGACAGGGCCCAGGCGGCAATAGCAATCAGCCCCAGCATTTT. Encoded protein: CASSRGQGPGGNSNQPQHF.

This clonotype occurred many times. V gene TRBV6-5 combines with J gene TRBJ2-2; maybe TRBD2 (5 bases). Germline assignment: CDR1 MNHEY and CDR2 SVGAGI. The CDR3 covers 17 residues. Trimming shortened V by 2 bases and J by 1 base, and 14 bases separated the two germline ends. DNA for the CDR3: TGTGCCAGCAGTTACCGGGTGCTCAGCGGGAACACCGGGGAGCTGTTTTTT. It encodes CASSYRVLSGNTGELFF.

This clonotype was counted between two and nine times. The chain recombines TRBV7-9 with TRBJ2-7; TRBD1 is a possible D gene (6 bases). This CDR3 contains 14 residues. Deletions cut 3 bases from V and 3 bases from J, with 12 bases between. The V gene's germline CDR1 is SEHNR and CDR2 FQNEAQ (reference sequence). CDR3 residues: CASSFGQHYYEQYF. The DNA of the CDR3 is TGTGCCAGCAGCTTCGGACAGCATTACTACGAGCAGTACTTC.

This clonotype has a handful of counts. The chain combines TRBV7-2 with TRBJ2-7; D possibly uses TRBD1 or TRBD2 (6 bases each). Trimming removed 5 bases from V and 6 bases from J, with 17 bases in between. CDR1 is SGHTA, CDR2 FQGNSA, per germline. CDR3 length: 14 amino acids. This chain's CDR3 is CASSAGGVQVEQYF. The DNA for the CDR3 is TGTGCCAGCAGCGCCGGGGGCGTACAGGTCGAGCAGTACTTC.

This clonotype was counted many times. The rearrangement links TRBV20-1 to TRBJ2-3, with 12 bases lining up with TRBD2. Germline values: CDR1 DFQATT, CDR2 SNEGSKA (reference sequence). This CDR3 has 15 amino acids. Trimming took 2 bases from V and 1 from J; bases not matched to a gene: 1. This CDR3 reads CSARRLAGGTDTQYF. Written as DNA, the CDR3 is TGCAGTGCTAGACGACTAGCGGGAGGCACAGATACGCAGTATTTT.

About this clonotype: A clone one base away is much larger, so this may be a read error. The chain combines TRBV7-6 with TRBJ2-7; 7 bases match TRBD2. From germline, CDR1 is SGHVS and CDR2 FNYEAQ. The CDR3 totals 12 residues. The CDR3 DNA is TGTGCCAGCAGCCAACTAGCGAGGGAGCTGTACTTC. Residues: CASSQLARELYF.

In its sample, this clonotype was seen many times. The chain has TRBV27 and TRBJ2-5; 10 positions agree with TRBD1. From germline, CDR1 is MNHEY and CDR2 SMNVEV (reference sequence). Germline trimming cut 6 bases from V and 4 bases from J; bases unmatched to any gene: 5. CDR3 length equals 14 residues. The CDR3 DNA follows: TGTGCCAGCAGCGCCGACAGGGGGCTAGAGACCCAGTACTTC. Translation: CASSADRGLETQYF.

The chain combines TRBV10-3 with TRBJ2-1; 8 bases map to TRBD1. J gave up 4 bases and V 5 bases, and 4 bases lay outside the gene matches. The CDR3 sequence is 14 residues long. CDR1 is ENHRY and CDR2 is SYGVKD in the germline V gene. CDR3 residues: CAISTGGGYNEQFF. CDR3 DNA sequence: TGTGCCATCAGTACAGGGGGAGGATACAATGAGCAGTTCTTC.

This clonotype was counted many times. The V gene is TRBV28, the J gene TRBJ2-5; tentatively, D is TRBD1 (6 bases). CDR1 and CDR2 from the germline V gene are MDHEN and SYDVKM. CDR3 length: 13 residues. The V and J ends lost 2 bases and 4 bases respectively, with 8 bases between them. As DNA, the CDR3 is TGTGCCAGCAGTTTAGTACAGGGAGAGACCCAGTACTTC. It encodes CASSLVQGETQYF.